This entry concerns a single TCR beta chain. Its antigen is as yet unknown. This sample stems from a study of T cell responses to AZD1222 COVID-19 vaccine. The CDR3 has 13 amino acids. Trimming took off 5 bases at V and 16 bases at J, with 21 bases between the two ends. CDR1 and CDR2 (germline): MDHEN, SYDVKM. Study-wide results and caveats: Repertoire sampling happened only post peak T cell response. Nearly half of spike-specific TCRs reportedly target variant regions that are unmutated in the B.1.351 and B.1.1.7 variants.

Libraries were prepared by immunoSEQ multiplex PCR; TCRdb keeps only in-frame clonotypes and omits some of them. The table lists 150,000 or so clones, approximately 88% of them singletons. This chain links TRBV28 with TRBJ2-1, with unresolved D. The sample consisted of peripheral blood, taken on day 0 of AZD1222 vaccination. This receptor was obtained from an adult in good health. In DNA, the CDR3 is TGTGCCAGCAGTATTATCCCGCCTCTTAACCTCTTCTTC. This gives the protein CASSIIPPLNLFF.